Included here is one T cell receptor beta chain sequence, with context. The source of the sample is a study of control samples from healthy donors and cancer patients. CDR1 and CDR2 (germline): LGHDT, YNNKEL (reference sequence). V lost 4 bases and J 6 bases, leaving 19 bases between the germline ends. The CDR3 has 15 residues. Measured with immunoSEQ multiplex PCR; TCRdb has only the in-frame clones, and not every one. The data contain roughly 120,000 clones, roughly 90% of them singletons. The chain couples TRBV3-1 (or the pseudogene TRBV3-2) to TRBJ2-7; possible D gene TRBD1, 8 bases. The receptor was isolated from a woman aged 60-70 years with lung cancer. The material sequenced was PBMCs. This CDR3 is CASSRAAGGGGEQYF. CDR3 sequence (DNA): TGTGCCAGCAGCCGAGCCGCAGGGGGCGGGGGCGAGCAGTACTTC.